This entry lists 28 T cell receptor beta chains sequenced from one sample in a study of T cells in Graves' hyperthyroidism and ophthalmopathy (dated by TCRdb to the late 2010s). Library generation was performed with multiplex PCR. Reads for this sample came from an Illumina HiSeq 2000. The TCR beta CDR3 regions were amplified from RNA transcripts. The first round of RT-PCR for the TCR CDR3 was performed with the HTBI primer set and the Qiagen OneStep RT-PCR kit. TCRdb reprocessed the public reads (quality trimming at Q25 with fastp, clone calling with MiXCR) and kept in-frame beta chains. Duplicate CDR3 protein sequences are folded into a single record with the most common DNA and genes. The sample includes 750,000 to 900,000 distinct CDR3 sequences, with around 38% observed a single time. More than 7% of the sample belongs to the ten largest clones. Sequencing was done on a sample of blood. These receptors came from a man aged 18 to 35 with Graves' hyperthyroidism.

This clonotype has more than one count but fewer than ten. The chain is built from TRBV19 and TRBJ1-1; no firm D call. V lost 0 bases and J 1 base, leaving 18 bases between the germline ends. CDR1 and CDR2 from the germline V gene are LNHDA and SQIVND (reference sequence). The length of the CDR3 is 18 residues. The CDR3 nucleotides read TGTGCCAGTAGTATAGATCCCCCCCGTGCAGGCTGGAACACTGAAGCTTTCTTT. This codes for CASSIDPPRAGWNTEAFF.

CDR3 protein: CASSLTFHTGELFF. The CDR3 nucleotides are TGTGCCAGCAGCTTAACGTTCCACACCGGGGAGCTGTTTTTT. The chain recombines TRBV7-8 with TRBJ2-2, with no clear D. Germline V gene lookup returns CDR1 SGHVS and CDR2 FQNEAQ. The V end was cut by 2 bases, the J end by 3 bases, with 7 bases between. The CDR3 length is 14 residues.

In its sample, this clonotype was seen many times. The chain recombines TRBV25-1 with TRBJ2-2, with 10 bases that match TRBD1. Germline-derived CDR1 and CDR2 are MGHDK and SYGVNS. This CDR3 region has 16 residues. The V and J ends lost 6 bases and 4 bases, in that order; junction bases with no gene match: 8. The CDR3 is CASSLRDRGPTGELFF. CDR3 coding DNA: TGTGCCAGCAGCCTGAGGGACAGGGGTCCCACCGGGGAGCTGTTTTTT.

Only a few counts were recorded for this clonotype. The rearrangement joins TRBV4-3 to TRBJ1-5; no reliable D call. The CDR3 runs 14 residues. The germline V gene encodes CDR1 LGHNA and CDR2 YSLEER. The V end lost 0 bases, the J end lost 6 bases, and 9 bases lay between the germline ends. CDR3 loop: CASSQDLELQPQHF. Here the CDR3 DNA reads TGCGCCAGCAGCCAAGATTTGGAACTTCAGCCCCAGCATTTT.

A few counts support this clonotype. This chain links TRBV13 with TRBJ2-7; no definite D call. CDR1 is PRHDT, CDR2 FYEKMQ, per germline (reference sequence). Trimming took 3 bases from V and 1 from J, leaving 7 bases between them. This CDR3 spans 13 amino acids. CDR3 in amino acids: CASSFTQSYEQYF. The CDR3 bases are TGTGCCAGCAGCTTCACCCAGTCCTACGAGCAGTACTTC.

DNA for the CDR3: TGTGCCAGCAGTTTTGAGGGCGTCTATAATTCACCCCTCCACTTT. Encoded protein: CASSFEGVYNSPLHF. The rearrangement joins TRBV2 to TRBJ1-6; unclear D gene. Trimming took 5 bases from V and 3 from J, leaving 11 bases between them. Germline V CDR1 and CDR2: SNHLY, FYNNEI. The CDR3 length is 15 residues.

This clonotype occurred many times. The rearrangement uses TRBV19 and TRBJ2-6, with 9 nucleotides matching TRBD1. The V and J ends lost 5 bases and 2 bases, in that order; junction bases with no gene match: 10. Germline V gene lookup returns CDR1 LNHDA and CDR2 SQIVND (reference sequence). The CDR3 spans 18 residues. The CDR3 loop is CASSPTGTGFTGANVLTF. The DNA of the CDR3 is TGTGCCAGTAGTCCCACCGGGACAGGGTTCACTGGGGCCAACGTCCTGACTTTC.

The J gene is TRBJ1-1, the V gene TRBV2; maybe TRBD1 (5 bases). In germline, CDR1 is SNHLY, CDR2 FYNNEI. Trimming left V 11 bases short and J 10 bases short, with 17 bases between. There are 11 residues in the CDR3. The CDR3 protein is CAGLGLRGAFF. DNA of the CDR3: TGTGCCGGTCTGGGGCTCCGAGGAGCTTTCTTT.

A word on this clonotype: This may arise from a read error, as a much more abundant clone is one base away. The J gene is TRBJ1-5, the V gene TRBV29-1; possible D gene TRBD1, 5 bases. Germline loops: CDR1 SQVTM, CDR2 ANQGSEA. There are 12 residues in the CDR3. V was pared by 4 bases and J by 9 bases, with 13 bases between. In DNA, the CDR3 is TGCAGCGTTGGGGACGGTATCGGGCCCCAGCATTTT. Its translation: CSVGDGIGPQHF.

This chain joins TRBV13 and TRBJ2-5; unclear D gene. CDR3 size: 12 residues. The V gene lost 5 bases and the J gene lost 7 bases, with 11 bases spanning the gap. Germline CDR1 and CDR2: PRHDT and FYEKMQ (reference sequence). CDR3 coding DNA: TGTGCCAGCAGCAGCAACATAGGGACCCAGTACTTC. Translating it yields CASSSNIGTQYF. Combining the CDR3 with reference TRBV13 and TRBJ2-5 gives the whole variable domain AAGVIQSPRHLIKEKRETATLKCYPIPRHDTVYWYQQGPGQDPQFLISFYEKMQSDKGSIPDRFSAQQFSDYHSELNMSSLELGDSALYFCASSSNIGTQYFGPGTRLLVL.

The chain couples TRBV12-3 or TRBV12-4 to TRBJ1-4; D uncertain. V lost 5 bases to trimming and J lost 0 bases, with 13 bases between them. CDR3 length: 16 amino acids. CDR3 sequence reads: CASSEVTATTNEKLFF. CDR3 DNA sequence: TGTGCCAGCAGTGAAGTAACGGCTACAACTAATGAAAAACTGTTTTTT.

The sample holds many counts of this clonotype. The chain combines TRBV10-3 with TRBJ1-2; TRBD1 aligns across 10 bases. Germline V gene lookup returns CDR1 ENHRY and CDR2 SYGVKD. V shed 10 bases and J 7 bases; nucleotides not matched to a gene: 6. The CDR3 has 12 amino acids. The CDR3 here is CATGTGDRGYTF. The DNA of the CDR3 is TGTGCCACCGGGACAGGGGATCGTGGCTACACCTTC.

This clonotype appeared many times. V and J are TRBV7-8 and TRBJ1-3; D is possibly TRBD1 (5 bases). V was cut by 1 base and J by 9 bases, with 10 bases left in between. The CDR3 consists of 13 residues. Looked up from germline, CDR1 is SGHVS and CDR2 is FQNEAQ. CDR3 amino acids: CASSLVSGGTIYF. For the CDR3, the DNA is TGTGCCAGCAGCTTAGTATCGGGGGGCACCATATATTTT.

This clonotype was seen a handful of times. The chain carries TRBV29-1 and TRBJ2-7; possibly TRBD1 for D (8 bases). Germline V gene data show CDR1 as SQVTM and CDR2 as ANQGSEA. The CDR3 is 13 residues long. V lost 7 bases and J 4 bases, leaving 17 bases between the germline ends. CDR3 region: CSGTGQGGYEQYF. In nucleotides, the CDR3 is TGCAGCGGTACAGGACAGGGAGGGTACGAGCAGTACTTC.

As concerns this clonotype: Given a much more abundant clone one base away, this may be a read error. The chain is built from TRBV9 and TRBJ1-2; D is uncertain. Trimming removed 3 bases from V and 5 bases from J, with 11 bases in between. Germline V gives CDR1 SGDLS, CDR2 YYNGEE. This CDR3 is built from 13 residues. The DNA for the CDR3 is TGTGCCAGCAGCGCTACTTGGAGTTATGGCTACACCTTC. Its translation is CASSATWSYGYTF.

This clonotype has a count of ten or more. The chain recombines TRBV7-8 with TRBJ1-5; D is possibly TRBD1 (6 bases). CDR3 length: 13 residues. CDR1 and CDR2 from the germline V gene are SGHVS and FQNEAQ. Trimming stripped 6 bases from V and 7 bases from J, with 13 bases between. The CDR3 loop reads CASRAVGGQPQHF. CDR3 nucleotides: TGTGCCAGCAGGGCGGTAGGGGGGCAGCCCCAGCATTTT.

In its sample, this clonotype was seen a few times. This chain joins TRBV7-8 and TRBJ2-7, with D tentatively TRBD2 (6 bases). Germline assignment: CDR1 SGHVS and CDR2 FQNEAQ. There are 16 residues in the CDR3. The ends were cut back, 3 bases at V and 3 bases at J, with 18 bases in the middle. This chain's CDR3 is CASSLGFGWGDYEQYF. CDR3 nucleotide sequence: TGTGCCAGCAGCTTGGGCTTTGGCTGGGGGGACTACGAGCAGTACTTC.

In its sample, this clonotype was seen many times. The rearrangement joins TRBV7-8 to TRBJ1-5; 7 bases align to TRBD1. Germline loops: CDR1 SGHVS, CDR2 FQNEAQ. The ends lost 5 bases at V and 3 bases at J; junction bases unmatched: 4. CDR3 length: 14 residues. The chain's CDR3 is CASSRTGYNQPQHF. CDR3 DNA sequence: TGTGCCAGCAGCCGGACAGGTTACAATCAGCCCCAGCATTTT.

As to this clonotype: The CDR3 ends on some other residue instead of the conserved phenylalanine or tryptophan, so this is likely a read error. No DNA is shown, since the ends of the CDR3 on it are uncertain; the CDR3 is the one TCRdb lists. The J gene is TRBJ1-2, the V gene TRBV12-3 or TRBV12-4; the listed D gene, TRBD1, was not tested against the DNA. The CDR3 extends over 12 residues, inclusive of both ends. CDR3 residues: CASSLASSGVTY.

A remark on this clonotype: A much larger clone differs by one base, so this may be a read error. The chain is built from TRBV2 and TRBJ1-2; tentatively, D is TRBD1 (5 bases). The CDR3 consists of 15 residues. Germline CDR1 is SNHLY and CDR2 is FYNNEI. CDR3 coding DNA: TGTGCCAGCAGCTTAGTCAGCGGGGCCGCGAATGGCTGCACCTTC. Protein product: CASSLVSGAANGCTF.

The chain links TRBV7-2 to TRBJ1-4; the match to TRBD1 covers 7 bases. The trim removed 3 bases at V and 7 bases at J, leaving 8 bases unmatched. Per germline, CDR1 SGHTA and CDR2 FQGNSA. CDR3 length: 15 amino acids. CDR3 in DNA: TGTGCCAGCAGCTTGGAACAGGGGCTCGGTGAAAAACTGTTTTTT. Protein: CASSLEQGLGEKLFF.

With respect to this clonotype: A much larger clone sits a single nucleotide away, making a read error possible. The V and J genes are TRBV10-1 and TRBJ2-7; no firm D call. The CDR3 sequence is 12 residues long. Germline CDR1 reads WNHNN; CDR2 reads SYGVQD (reference sequence). V lost 8 bases, J lost 0 bases, and 8 bases lay in between. CDR3 nucleotides: TGCGCCAGCGCCCAGAACTCCTACGAGCAGTACTTC. It specifies CASAQNSYEQYF.

In this sample, this clonotype turned up once. The chain carries TRBV10-3 and TRBJ2-6, with D possibly matching TRBD1 (6 bases). Trimming shortened V by 4 bases and J by 4 bases, and 11 bases separated the two germline ends. Germline lookup yields CDR1 ENHRY and CDR2 SYGVKD. The CDR3 length is 15 residues. CDR3 nucleotides: TGTGCCATCAGTGGGGGGCCACAGGGGGCCAACGTCCTGACTTTC. Protein product: CAISGGPQGANVLTF.

This clonotype was detected ten times or more. This chain joins TRBV25-1 and TRBJ2-5; D not resolved. Trimming took 2 bases from V and 0 from J, leaving 10 bases between them. The CDR3 runs to 15 residues. Germline loops: CDR1 MGHDK, CDR2 SYGVNS. The CDR3 is CASSEVKRNQETQYF. DNA of the CDR3: TGTGCCAGCAGTGAAGTTAAACGGAACCAAGAGACCCAGTACTTC.

This clonotype was counted ten times or more. This sequence joins TRBV7-9 and TRBJ2-5, with TRBD1 identical over 8 bases. V lost 1 base, J lost 2 bases, and 6 bases stayed unmatched. This CDR3 is 16 amino acids long. Germline-derived CDR1 and CDR2 are SEHNR and FQNEAQ (reference sequence). Written as DNA, the CDR3 is TGTGCCAGCAGCTTAGGTGGCCAGGGGGCACAAGAGACCCAGTACTTC. Translated: CASSLGGQGAQETQYF.

The gene calls are TRBV25-1 and TRBJ1-2; D uncertain. CDR1 MGHDK and CDR2 SYGVNS come from the germline V gene. The V end lost 6 bases, the J end lost 4 bases, and 12 bases lay between the germline ends. This CDR3 spans 13 amino acids. This CDR3 reads CASRVETPYGYTF. In nucleotides, the CDR3 is TGTGCCAGCAGAGTAGAGACGCCCTATGGCTACACCTTC.

This clonotype was picked up many times. V is TRBV7-2 and J is TRBJ1-3; no clear D. This CDR3 is built from 14 residues. The germline V and J ends were trimmed by 1 base and 8 bases, with 12 bases remaining between them. CDR1 SGHTA and CDR2 FQGNSA come from the germline V gene. CDR3: CASSLVRTVDTIYF. In DNA, the CDR3 is TGTGCCAGCAGCTTAGTACGTACCGTGGACACCATATATTTT.

This clonotype appeared a few times. The chain uses TRBV29-1 and TRBJ2-6; D is perhaps TRBD1 (6 bases). Germline V CDR1 and CDR2: SQVTM, ANQGSEA. The length of the CDR3 is 13 residues. V shed 6 bases and J shed 4 bases, with 10 bases lying between them. In nucleotides, the CDR3 is TGCAGCGTCCCAGGACAGGGGGCCAACGTCCTGACTTTC. As protein: CSVPGQGANVLTF.